This T cell receptor (beta chain) was captured in a study of blood T cells in healthy people across ages. The authors ran a second PCR of roughly 6 to 12 cycles using a sample-barcoded 5' primer and a J-beta primer mix. TCRdb redid the calling of the 5' RACE reads with MiXCR, one entry per CDR3 protein. The sample shows 1.6 million or so distinct CDR3 sequences, approximately 32% of them seen only once. The germline CDR1 and CDR2 sequences are SGHRS and YFSETQ. This CDR3 comprises 15 residues. Trimming left V 0 bases short and J 3 bases short, with 10 bases between. Sequencing was performed on blood. The chain recombines TRBV5-1 with TRBJ2-1; no clear D. This clonotype was sampled from a woman aged 30 to 39 in good health. CDR3 coding DNA: TGCGCCAGCAGCTTGGGCGCCTCGCGCTACAATGAGCAGTTCTTC. Translation: CASSLGASRYNEQFF.